This entry describes one T cell receptor beta chain. As yet, its antigen is unknown. The source of the sample is a study of shared clonotypes between healthy human individuals. Study observations and caveats: Around 5% was the fraction of naive CD4 clonotypes found shared across several donors. Specimens sampled were limited to blood, with tissue repertoires likely differing.

The assay was run at deep level. Only in-frame clones appear in the TCRdb table, and some are missing; sequencing was by immunoSEQ multiplex PCR. The sample has about 680,000 clones, under 95% seen once. The ends were cut back, 5 bases at V and 2 bases at J, with 20 bases in the middle. CDR1 and CDR2 (germline): MDHEN, SYDVKM. CDR3 length: 17 amino acids. The naive CD8 fraction comprised CD45RO-negative cells positively selected for CCR7 and excluded terminally differentiated effector memory CD45RA+ cells. The material sequenced was naive CD8+ T cells sorted from blood. The clonotype originates from a young man in good health. V usage is TRBV28 and J usage is TRBJ2-3, with D perhaps matching TRBD2 (6 bases). CDR3: CASSRDSKIWDTDTQYF. Written as DNA, the CDR3 is TGTGCCAGCAGTAGGGACTCCAAGATTTGGGACACAGATACGCAGTATTTT.